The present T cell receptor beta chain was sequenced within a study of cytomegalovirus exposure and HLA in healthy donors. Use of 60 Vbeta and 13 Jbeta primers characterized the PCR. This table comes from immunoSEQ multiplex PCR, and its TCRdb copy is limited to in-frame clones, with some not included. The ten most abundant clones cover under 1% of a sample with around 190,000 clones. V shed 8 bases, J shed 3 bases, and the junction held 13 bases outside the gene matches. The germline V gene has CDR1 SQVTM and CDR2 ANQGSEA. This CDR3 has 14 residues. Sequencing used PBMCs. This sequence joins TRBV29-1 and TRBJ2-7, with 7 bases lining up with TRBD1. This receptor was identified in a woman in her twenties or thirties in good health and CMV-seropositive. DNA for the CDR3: TGCAGCATCGCCCGAAGGGACAGAGACTACGAGCAGTACTTC. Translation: CSIARRDRDYEQYF.